The clone carrying this T cell receptor (beta chain) was picked up one time. Its antigen is not identified. The CDR3 consists of 17 residues. V dropped 1 base and J dropped 3; count of bases not matched to a gene: 3. Germline lookup yields CDR1 MGHRA and CDR2 YSYEKL. This entry is derived from a study of shared clonotypes between healthy human individuals. It was 300 ng DNA, 25,000 to 35,000 T cell genomes, that went into each replicate PCR of unsorted PBMC. The protocol was immunoSEQ multiplex PCR, while the TCRdb copy is restricted to in-frame clones and leaves out a portion. The profile shows roughly 500,000 clones, about four fifths of them singletons. Overall study results and limits: Clonotype sharing levels among donors were expected to vary with sequencing depth. Sampling included only blood; tissue repertoires likely differ.

The sample was PBMCs. This clonotype was obtained from a woman aged 40-49 years in good health. Some clones in this sample may be carry-over from other donors' samples. The chain recombines TRBV4-1 with TRBJ2-3; 14 bases match TRBD2. The CDR3 coding sequence is TGCGCCAGCAGCCAAGTGAGGACTAGCGGGAGGACAGATACGCAGTATTTT. This gives the protein CASSQVRTSGRTDTQYF.